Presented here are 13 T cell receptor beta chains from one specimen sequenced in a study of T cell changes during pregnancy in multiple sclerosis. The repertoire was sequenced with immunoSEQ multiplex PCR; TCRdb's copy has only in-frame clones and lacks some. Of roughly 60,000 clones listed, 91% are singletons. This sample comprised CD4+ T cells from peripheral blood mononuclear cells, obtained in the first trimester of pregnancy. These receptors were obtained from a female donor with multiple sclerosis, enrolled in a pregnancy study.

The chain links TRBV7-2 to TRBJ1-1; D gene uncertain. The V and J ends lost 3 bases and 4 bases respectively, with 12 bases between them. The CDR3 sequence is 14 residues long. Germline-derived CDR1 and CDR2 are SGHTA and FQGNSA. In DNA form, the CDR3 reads TGTGCCAGCAGCTTGAGCTGGGGAGCCACTGAAGCTTTCTTT. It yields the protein CASSLSWGATEAFF.

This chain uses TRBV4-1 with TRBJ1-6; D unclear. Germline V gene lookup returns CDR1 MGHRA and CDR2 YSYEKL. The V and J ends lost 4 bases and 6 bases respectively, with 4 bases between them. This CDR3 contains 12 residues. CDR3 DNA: TGCGCCAGCAGCCTTATTAATTCACCCCTCCACTTT. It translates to CASSLINSPLHF.

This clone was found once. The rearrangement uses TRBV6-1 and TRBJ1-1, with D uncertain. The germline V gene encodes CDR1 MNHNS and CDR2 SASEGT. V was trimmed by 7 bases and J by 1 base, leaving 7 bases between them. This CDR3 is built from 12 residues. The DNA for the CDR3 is TGTGCCAGCATTTTCGGGAACACTGAAGCTTTCTTT. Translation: CASIFGNTEAFF.

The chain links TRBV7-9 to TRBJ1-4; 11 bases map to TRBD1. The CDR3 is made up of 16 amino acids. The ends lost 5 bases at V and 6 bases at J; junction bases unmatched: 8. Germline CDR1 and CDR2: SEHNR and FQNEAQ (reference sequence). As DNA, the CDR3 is TGTGCCAGCAGCCTAGGGACAGGGGGGTTGTATGAAAAACTGTTTTTT. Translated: CASSLGTGGLYEKLFF.

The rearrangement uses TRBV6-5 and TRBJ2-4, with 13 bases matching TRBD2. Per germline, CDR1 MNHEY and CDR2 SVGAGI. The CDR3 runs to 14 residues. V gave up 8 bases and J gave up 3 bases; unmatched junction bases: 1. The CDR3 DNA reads TGTGCCAGCGGGACTAGCGGGGTCAAAAACATTCAGTACTTC. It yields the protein CASGTSGVKNIQYF.

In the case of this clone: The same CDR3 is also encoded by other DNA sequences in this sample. CDR3 nucleotide sequence: TGTGCCATCGGGGGGTCGGGGGAGACCCAGTACTTC. Translated: CAIGGSGETQYF. The chain links TRBV10-3 to TRBJ2-5; tentatively, D is TRBD2 (6 bases). Trimming shortened V by 8 bases and J by 5 bases, and 12 bases separated the two germline ends. The CDR3 contains 12 residues. Germline CDR1 and CDR2: ENHRY and SYGVKD.

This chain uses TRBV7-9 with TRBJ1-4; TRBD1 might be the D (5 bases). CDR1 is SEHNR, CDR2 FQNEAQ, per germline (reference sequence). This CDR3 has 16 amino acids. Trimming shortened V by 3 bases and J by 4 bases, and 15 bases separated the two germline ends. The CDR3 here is CASSFLGATNNEKLFF. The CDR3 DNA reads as TGTGCCAGCAGCTTCCTTGGGGCAACCAATAATGAAAAACTGTTTTTT.

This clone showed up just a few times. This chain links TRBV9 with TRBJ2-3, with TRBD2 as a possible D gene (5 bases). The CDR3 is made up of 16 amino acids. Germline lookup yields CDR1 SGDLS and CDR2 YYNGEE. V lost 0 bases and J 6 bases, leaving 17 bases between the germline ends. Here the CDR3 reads CASSVEGSALKDTQYF. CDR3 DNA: TGTGCCAGCAGCGTAGAGGGTAGCGCGTTAAAGGATACGCAGTATTTT.

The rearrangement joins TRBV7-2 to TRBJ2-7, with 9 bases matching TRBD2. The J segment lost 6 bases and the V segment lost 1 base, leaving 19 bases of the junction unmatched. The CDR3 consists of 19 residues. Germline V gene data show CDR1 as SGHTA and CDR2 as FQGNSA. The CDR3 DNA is TGTGCCAGCAGCTTAGTAGCCCCAGCGGGGGGACCCGTGTTCGGCGAGCAGTACTTC. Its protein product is CASSLVAPAGGPVFGEQYF.

CDR3 sequence (DNA): TGTGCCAGCAGTCCGGAGCGTGAGCAGTTCTTC. Protein sequence: CASSPEREQFF. The gene calls are TRBV2 and TRBJ2-1; D not certain. The ends were cut back, 5 bases at V and 9 bases at J, with 8 bases in the middle. This CDR3 contains 11 residues. Per the germline V gene, CDR1 is SNHLY and CDR2 is FYNNEI.

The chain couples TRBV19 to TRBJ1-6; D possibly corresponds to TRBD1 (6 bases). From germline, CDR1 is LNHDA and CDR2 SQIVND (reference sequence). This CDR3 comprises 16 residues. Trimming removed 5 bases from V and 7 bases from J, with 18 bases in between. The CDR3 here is CASSEGDPALNSPLHF. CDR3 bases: TGTGCCAGTAGTGAGGGGGACCCTGCTTTAAATTCACCCCTCCACTTT. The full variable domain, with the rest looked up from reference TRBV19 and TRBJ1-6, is DGGITQSPKYLFRKEGQNVTLSCEQNLNHDAMYWYRQDPGQGLRLIYYSQIVNDFQKGDIAEGYSVSREKKESFPLTVTSAQKNPTAFYLCASSEGDPALNSPLHFGNGTRLTVT.

The chain's CDR3 is CASSPAVGTGGTEAFF. CDR3 DNA: TGTGCCAGCTCGCCTGCGGTGGGGACAGGGGGCACTGAAGCTTTCTTT. This chain uses TRBV18 with TRBJ1-1, with TRBD1 matching over 11 bases. V was clipped by 6 bases and J by 4 bases; unmatched bases: 10. The CDR3 contains 16 residues. From germline, CDR1 is KGHSH and CDR2 LQKENI.

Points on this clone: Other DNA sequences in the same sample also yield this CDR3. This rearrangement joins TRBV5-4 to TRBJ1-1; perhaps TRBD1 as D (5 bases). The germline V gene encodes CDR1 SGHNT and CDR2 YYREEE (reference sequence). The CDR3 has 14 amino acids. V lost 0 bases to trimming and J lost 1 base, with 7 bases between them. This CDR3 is CASSLVQANTEAFF. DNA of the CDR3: TGTGCCAGCAGCTTGGTACAGGCGAACACTGAAGCTTTCTTT.